This T cell receptor beta chain derives from a study of blood T cell repertoires in COVID-19. As originally analysed: Quantification of nucleated cells was approximated via reference gene primer amplification. TCRdb's table, derived via immunoSEQ multiplex PCR, lists solely in-frame clones and lacks some. That table supplies the V and J calls and clone size; D and trimming were determined from the DNA. This table has 150,000 to 200,000 clones, approximately 92% appearing once. The germline V gene has CDR1 MNHEY and CDR2 SVGAGI. V lost 6 bases and J 1 base, leaving 12 bases between the germline ends. The CDR3 totals 14 residues.

Sequenced input: peripheral blood. This clonotype was sampled from a woman between 50 and 59 years old with acute or convalescent COVID-19. The V call is TRBV6-5, the J call TRBJ1-1; D call uncertain. The CDR3 sequence: CASRLEAPNTEAFF. CDR3 DNA sequence: TGTGCCAGCAGACTTGAGGCCCCGAACACTGAAGCTTTCTTT.